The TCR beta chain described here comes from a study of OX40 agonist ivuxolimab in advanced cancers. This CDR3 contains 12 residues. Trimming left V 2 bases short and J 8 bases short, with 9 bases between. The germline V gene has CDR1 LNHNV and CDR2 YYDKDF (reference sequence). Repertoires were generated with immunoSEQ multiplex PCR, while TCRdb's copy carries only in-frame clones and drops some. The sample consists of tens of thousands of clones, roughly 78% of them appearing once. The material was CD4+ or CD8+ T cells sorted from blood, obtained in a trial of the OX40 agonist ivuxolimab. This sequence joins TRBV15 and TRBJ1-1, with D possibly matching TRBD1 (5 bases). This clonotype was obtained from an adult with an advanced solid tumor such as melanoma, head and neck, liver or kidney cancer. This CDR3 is CATSRQGLEAFF. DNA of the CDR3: TGTGCCACCAGCAGACAGGGTCTGGAAGCTTTCTTT.